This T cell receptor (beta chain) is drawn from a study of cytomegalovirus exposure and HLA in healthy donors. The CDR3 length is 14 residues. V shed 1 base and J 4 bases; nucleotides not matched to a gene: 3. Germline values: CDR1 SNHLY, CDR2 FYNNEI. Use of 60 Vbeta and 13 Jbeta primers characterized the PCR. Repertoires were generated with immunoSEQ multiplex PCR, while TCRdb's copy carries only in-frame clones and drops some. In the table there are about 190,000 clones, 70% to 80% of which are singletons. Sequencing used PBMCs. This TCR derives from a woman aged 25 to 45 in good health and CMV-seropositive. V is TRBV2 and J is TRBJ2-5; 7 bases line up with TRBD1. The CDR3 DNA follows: TGTGCCAGCAGTGAAGTCGCAGGGGGAGAGACCCAGTACTTC. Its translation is CASSEVAGGETQYF.